Below are 19 T cell receptor beta chains sequenced from a single sample in a study of blood T cells in healthy people across ages. A second PCR, run for about 7 to 11 cycles, used a sample-barcoded 5' primer plus a J-beta primer mix. MiXCR, run by TCRdb on the 5' RACE reads, gives a single entry per CDR3 protein. The table includes about 830,000 distinct CDR3 sequences, 55% to 65% detected once. Sequencing input: blood. All receptors derive from a man aged 25 to 45 in good health.

The rearrangement links TRBV19 to TRBJ2-6; D might be TRBD1 or TRBD2, each matching 6 bases. This CDR3 has 16 residues. Germline-derived CDR1 and CDR2 are LNHDA and SQIVND (reference sequence). V lost 3 bases, J lost 2 bases, and 11 bases lay in between. CDR3 nucleotide sequence: TGTGCCAGTAGTATCGGGGGCGGGCCTGGGGCCAACGTCCTGACTTTC. Translation gives CASSIGGGPGANVLTF.

This clonotype was detected a few times. The chain recombines TRBV29-1 with TRBJ2-5; 10 nucleotides agree with TRBD1. The CDR3 runs to 12 residues. V shed 6 bases, J shed 4 bases, and the junction held 2 bases outside the gene matches. Germline lookup yields CDR1 SQVTM and CDR2 ANQGSEA. The CDR3 loop reads CSVGTGVETQYF. CDR3 nucleotides: TGCAGCGTCGGGACAGGGGTAGAGACCCAGTACTTC.

The gene calls are TRBV11-1 and TRBJ1-1; D is unclear. The CDR3 runs to 14 residues. Germline CDR1 is SGHAT and CDR2 is FQDESV (reference sequence). Trimming cost V 3 bases and J 4 bases, with 12 bases left between them. CDR3: CASSLRWGGTEAFF. CDR3 in DNA: TGTGCCAGCAGCTTGCGGTGGGGAGGCACTGAAGCTTTCTTT.

This chain uses TRBV10-3 with TRBJ2-5, with TRBD1 matching 9 bases. The germline gives CDR1 ENHRY, CDR2 SYGVKD. The CDR3 contains 16 residues. V shed 6 bases, J shed 2 bases, and the junction held 10 bases outside the gene matches. The CDR3 DNA follows: TGTGCCATCAGCGAGGGACAGGGTGGCGGACAAGAGACCCAGTACTTC. Residues: CAISEGQGGGQETQYF.

On this clonotype itself: One end of the junction does not line up with germline, which may come from a read error. The chain joins TRBV6-2 or TRBV6-3 to TRBJ2-4; D unresolved. The CDR3 sequence is 15 residues long. The germline V gene encodes CDR1 MNHEY and CDR2 SVGEGT. CDR3 coding DNA: TGTGCCAGCAGTTACCTACAGTCAACCAAAAACATTCGGTACTTC. This encodes CASSYLQSTKNIRYF.

The V and J genes are TRBV2 and TRBJ2-1, with D hard to call. The V gene's germline CDR1 is SNHLY and CDR2 FYNNEI. The CDR3 totals 16 residues. V lost 6 bases and J 8 bases, leaving 23 bases between the germline ends. The CDR3 sequence is CASRRSRHSAGDEQFF. The CDR3 DNA sequence: TGTGCCAGCAGGCGTTCCCGTCACTCAGCCGGCGATGAGCAGTTCTTC.

V and J are TRBV12-3 or TRBV12-4 and TRBJ2-7; 9 positions match TRBD1. This CDR3 has 15 amino acids. The J segment lost 3 bases and the V segment lost 4 bases, leaving 7 bases of the junction unmatched. The CDR3 loop is CASSWGDRVFYEQYF. The CDR3 region has the DNA TGTGCCAGCAGTTGGGGGGACAGGGTTTTCTACGAGCAGTACTTC.

The chain recombines TRBV21-1 with TRBJ1-1; the D call TRBD1 from the table was never checked on the DNA. TRBV21-1 is a pseudogene locus. The CDR3 loop spans 18 amino acids. The CDR3 bases are TGTGCCATCAGAGCGAAGGACAGGGTCCCTACCTCTGGCACTGAAGCTTTCTTT. The encoded protein is CAIRAKDRVPTSGTEAFF.

The genes are TRBV6-5 and TRBJ1-2; a possible D gene is TRBD1 (6 bases). This CDR3 has 16 amino acids. Germline lookup yields CDR1 MNHEY and CDR2 SVGAGI. V was clipped by 6 bases and J by 4 bases, with 21 bases between them. CDR3 sequence reads: CASRQRDIRPGYGYTF. The DNA for the CDR3 is TGTGCCAGCAGACAACGGGACATAAGGCCTGGCTATGGCTACACCTTC.

The table lists this clonotype with a count of one. The chain links TRBV28 to TRBJ2-7, with D perhaps matching TRBD2 (6 bases). Trimming removed 3 bases from V and 0 bases from J, with 18 bases in between. Germline CDR1 is MDHEN and CDR2 is SYDVKM. This CDR3 is 17 amino acids long. The CDR3: CASSFLKRGGISYEQYF. The CDR3 nucleotides are TGTGCCAGCAGTTTCTTGAAGAGGGGAGGCATCTCCTACGAGCAGTACTTC.

V usage is TRBV20-1 and J usage is TRBJ1-5; unclear D gene. The CDR3 covers 15 residues. V was shortened by 1 base and J by 0 bases, with 10 bases between the two germline ends. Germline-derived CDR1 and CDR2 are DFQATT and SNEGSKA (reference sequence). The CDR3 region has the DNA TGCAGTGCTAGAGGCGGCACCTATAGCAATCAGCCCCAGCATTTT. It translates to CSARGGTYSNQPQHF.

Only one count was recorded for this clonotype. This sequence joins TRBV4-1 and TRBJ2-1, with TRBD1 identical over 10 bases. CDR1 and CDR2 from the germline V gene are MGHRA and YSYEKL. Trimming cost V 1 base and J 6 bases; bases outside gene matches: 9. The CDR3 covers 17 residues. The CDR3 sequence: CASSQVPGQGIGNEQFF. The CDR3 nucleotides read TGCGCCAGCAGCCAAGTCCCGGGACAGGGGATTGGCAATGAGCAGTTCTTC.

The gene calls are TRBV7-2 and TRBJ1-5; perhaps TRBD1 as D (5 bases). Germline lookup yields CDR1 SGHTA and CDR2 FQGNSA. This CDR3 comprises 13 residues. V dropped 5 bases and J dropped 7 bases, with 12 bases sitting between them. In DNA, the CDR3 is TGTGCCAGCAGCGTCCGAGGGGACCAGCCCCAGCATTTT. Protein: CASSVRGDQPQHF.

V gene TRBV20-1 combines with J gene TRBJ1-6; D might be TRBD1 (6 bases). V was cut by 6 bases and J by 6 bases, with 18 bases left in between. The CDR3 extends over 15 amino acids. Germline CDR1 is DFQATT and CDR2 is SNEGSKA (reference sequence). The CDR3: CSAKERSGANSPLHF. For the CDR3, the DNA is TGCAGTGCGAAGGAGAGGTCAGGGGCTAATTCACCCCTCCACTTT.

A few counts support this clonotype. J is TRBJ1-6 and V is TRBV12-3 or TRBV12-4; 7 nucleotides match TRBD1. V dropped 6 bases and J dropped 0; count of bases not matched to a gene: 8. The length of the CDR3 is 17 residues. This CDR3 is CASRIGDSFSYNSPLHF. In DNA, the CDR3 is TGTGCCAGCAGGATAGGGGACAGCTTCTCCTATAATTCACCCCTCCACTTT.

For the CDR3, the DNA is TGTGCCAGCAGTTTTCGACTAGCCCTAGATACGCAGTATTTT. It translates to CASSFRLALDTQYF. V and J are TRBV12-3 or TRBV12-4 and TRBJ2-3, with TRBD2 matching over 7 bases. This CDR3 is built from 14 residues. Trimming at V came to 3 bases and at J to 5 bases, leaving 5 bases not matched to a gene.

In its sample, this clonotype was seen a few times. V and J are TRBV29-1 and TRBJ2-5, with D possibly being TRBD1 (5 bases). The last part of the DNA fits TRBJ2-7 better; the J call may be wrong. The CDR3 runs to 14 residues. The germline CDR1 and CDR2 sequences are SQVTM and ANQGSEA. The CDR3 bases are TGCAGCGTGGCTGGACACACCAACTCCTACGAGCAGTACTTC. Translated: CSVAGHTNSYEQYF.

Comments on this clonotype: The junction departs from germline at one end; a sequencing error may be responsible. This chain joins TRBV12-3 or TRBV12-4 and TRBJ2-3; no firm D call. This CDR3 comprises 13 residues. CDR3 sequence (DNA): TGTGCCAGCAGTATAGCTAGCACAGATACGCAGTATTTT. Residues: CASSIASTDTQYF.

In this sample, this clonotype turned up a few times. The chain is built from TRBV7-2 and TRBJ1-2; no clear D. The CDR3 has 14 residues. Germline loops: CDR1 SGHTA, CDR2 FQGNSA. Trimming removed 5 bases at V and 0 bases at J, with 10 bases between. The CDR3 bases are TGTGCCAGCAGCATTTTACAGACTAACTATGGCTACACCTTC. Its translation: CASSILQTNYGYTF.